These 13 T cell receptor beta chains came from one sample sequenced in a study of radiotherapy plus CTLA-4 blockade in lung cancer. TCRdb keeps only in-frame clones here, not all; method: immunoSEQ multiplex PCR. The table records approximately 80,000 clones, roughly 70% of them present only once. The sample was peripheral blood, taken from a patient treated with radiotherapy plus ipilimumab. The receptors come from a human donor with non-small cell lung cancer whose response to radiotherapy plus ipilimumab could not be evaluated.

The chain joins TRBV6-6 to TRBJ2-3, with 7 bases fitting TRBD1. CDR3 length equals 16 residues. Losses at the gene ends were 6 bases for V and 0 bases for J; bases not matched to a gene: 9. Germline loops: CDR1 MNHNY, CDR2 SVGAGI (reference sequence). Written as DNA, the CDR3 is TGTGCCAGCAGCCCCCCGGGACAGCTCAGCACAGATACGCAGTATTTT. It specifies CASSPPGQLSTDTQYF.

This clone was found a few times. The J gene is TRBJ1-2, the V gene TRBV28; D remains ambiguous. The length of the CDR3 is 17 residues. V gave up 1 base and J gave up 5 bases, with 20 bases separating them. Germline loops: CDR1 MDHEN, CDR2 SYDVKM. CDR3 nucleotide sequence: TGTGCCAGCAGTTTATTTCCGTGGCGGAGGTTGGTGTATGGCTACACCTTC. This translates into CASSLFPWRRLVYGYTF.

The rearrangement uses TRBV4-3 and TRBJ2-3; D remains ambiguous. Trimming pared 2 bases from V and 6 bases from J, leaving 12 bases between. In germline, CDR1 is LGHNA, CDR2 YSLEER. The CDR3 extends over 14 amino acids. CDR3 region: CASSQSRAADTQYF. The CDR3 DNA reads TGCGCCAGCAGCCAATCTCGAGCAGCGGATACGCAGTATTTT.

The chain employs TRBV4-1 and TRBJ2-7; 7 nucleotides align to TRBD1. V dropped 4 bases and J dropped 0; count of bases not matched to a gene: 6. CDR3 length: 15 residues. Germline loops: CDR1 MGHRA, CDR2 YSYEKL. The CDR3 region is CASSPGQARSYEQYF. CDR3 coding DNA: TGCGCCAGCAGCCCCGGACAGGCCCGCTCCTACGAGCAGTACTTC.

The chain employs TRBV5-1 and TRBJ2-7; 7 bases match TRBD2. The ends lost 0 bases at V and 3 bases at J; junction bases unmatched: 9. The CDR3 is 16 residues long. Germline V gene data show CDR1 as SGHRS and CDR2 as YFSETQ. The CDR3 nucleotides are TGCGCCAGCAGCTTGGTGGCAGGGACTATGTACTACGAGCAGTACTTC. Encoded protein: CASSLVAGTMYYEQYF.

The chain employs TRBV11-2 and TRBJ1-1, with 7 bases lining up with TRBD1. Germline-derived CDR1 and CDR2 are SGHAT and FQNNGV. The CDR3 runs 14 residues. V lost 2 bases and J lost 7; bases outside the gene matches: 7. CDR3 in amino acids: CASSLRPRDSEAFF. Written as DNA, the CDR3 is TGTGCCAGCAGCTTAAGACCCCGGGACAGTGAAGCTTTCTTT.

This chain connects TRBV5-1 to TRBJ2-1; 7 bases map to TRBD2. The CDR3 length is 15 residues. The ends lost 4 bases at V and 2 bases at J; junction bases unmatched: 6. In germline, CDR1 is SGHRS, CDR2 YFSETQ. The CDR3 protein is CASSDPGGAYNEQFF. The CDR3 DNA is TGCGCCAGCAGCGACCCGGGGGGAGCCTACAATGAGCAGTTCTTC.

The genes are TRBV11-3 and TRBJ2-3; 10 bases are a match to TRBD2. Germline V lookup: CDR1 SGHNT, CDR2 YENEEA. V trimming: 5 bases; J trimming: 2 bases; junction bases outside the gene matches: 10. This CDR3 is 17 amino acids long. The CDR3 bases are TGTGCCAGCAGCGGGCTAGCGGGAGCCCTATCCACAGATACGCAGTATTTT. Encoded protein: CASSGLAGALSTDTQYF.

This clone has just a few counts. V usage is TRBV6-6 and J usage is TRBJ2-2, with a tentative D call TRBD1 (6 bases). Trimming took 0 bases from V and 5 from J, leaving 13 bases between them. The CDR3 has 16 residues. CDR1 MNHNY and CDR2 SVGAGI come from the germline V gene (reference sequence). The CDR3 DNA is TGTGCCAGCAGTTACTCGAGAGAGGGGGTTACCGGGGAGCTGTTTTTT. It specifies CASSYSREGVTGELFF.

The rearrangement joins TRBV6-5 to TRBJ1-1; 12 bases match TRBD1. The V segment lost 10 bases and the J segment 3 bases; nucleotides outside the gene matches: 9. This CDR3 is 15 amino acids long. In germline, CDR1 is MNHEY, CDR2 SVGAGI. This CDR3 is CATPFRDRGHTEAFF. DNA of the CDR3: TGTGCCACTCCGTTCCGGGACAGGGGGCACACTGAAGCTTTCTTT.

V usage is TRBV10-2 and J usage is TRBJ2-7; TRBD2 agrees at 9 bases. The junction had 4 bases not matched to a gene; V was cut back by 4 bases and J by 3 bases. Germline lookup yields CDR1 WSHSY and CDR2 SAAADI. The CDR3 is made up of 14 amino acids. In DNA form, the CDR3 reads TGCGCCAGCAGTGGACCAGCGGGGGGCTACGAGCAGTACTTC. Amino acids: CASSGPAGGYEQYF.

The chain employs TRBV6-1 and TRBJ2-5; D gene ambiguous. The J call may be mistaken, given a closer DNA end match to TRBJ2-7. The CDR3 contains 11 residues. Germline-derived CDR1 and CDR2 are MNHNS and SASEGT. For the CDR3, the DNA is TGTGCCAGTACCACTTGGTACGAGCAGTACTTC. As protein: CASTTWYEQYF.

V and J are TRBV19 and TRBJ1-1, with 7 bases aligning to TRBD1. The CDR3 loop spans 14 amino acids. Looked up from germline, CDR1 is LNHDA and CDR2 is SQIVND (reference sequence). V was pared by 5 bases and J by 1 base, with 4 bases of the junction left unmatched. Here the CDR3 reads CASSSRTGNTEAFF. In DNA form, the CDR3 reads TGTGCCAGTAGTTCCCGGACAGGGAACACTGAAGCTTTCTTT.